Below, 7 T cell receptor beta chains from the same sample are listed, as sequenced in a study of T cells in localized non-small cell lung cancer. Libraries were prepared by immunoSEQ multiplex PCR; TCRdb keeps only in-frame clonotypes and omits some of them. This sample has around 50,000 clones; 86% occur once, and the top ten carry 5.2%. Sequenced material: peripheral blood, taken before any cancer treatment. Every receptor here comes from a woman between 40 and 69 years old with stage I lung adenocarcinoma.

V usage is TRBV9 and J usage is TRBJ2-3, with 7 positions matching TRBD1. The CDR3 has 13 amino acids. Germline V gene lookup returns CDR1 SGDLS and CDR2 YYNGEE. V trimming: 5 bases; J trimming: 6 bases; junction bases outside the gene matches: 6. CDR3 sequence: CASSPTGEDTQYF. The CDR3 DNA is TGTGCCAGCAGTCCTACAGGGGAGGATACGCAGTATTTT.

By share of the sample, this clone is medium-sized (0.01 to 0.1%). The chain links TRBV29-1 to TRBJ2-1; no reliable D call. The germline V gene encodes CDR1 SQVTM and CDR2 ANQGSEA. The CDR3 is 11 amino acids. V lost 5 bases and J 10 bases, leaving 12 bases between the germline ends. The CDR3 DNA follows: TGCAGCGTTACTGACCCTTTGGAGCAGTTCTTC. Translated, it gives CSVTDPLEQFF.

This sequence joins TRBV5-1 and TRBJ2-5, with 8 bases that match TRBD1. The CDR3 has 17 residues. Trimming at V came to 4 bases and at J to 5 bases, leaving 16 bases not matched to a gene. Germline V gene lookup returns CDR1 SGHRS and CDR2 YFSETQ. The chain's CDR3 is CASSPARTGLSWETQYF. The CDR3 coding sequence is TGCGCCAGCAGCCCGGCTCGGACAGGGCTCTCTTGGGAGACCCAGTACTTC.

In DNA form, the CDR3 reads TGTGCCAGCAGCCTGGGGGTAGGGGCGTTCTCCTACAATGAGCAGTTCTTC. This translates into CASSLGVGAFSYNEQFF. The rearrangement links TRBV11-2 to TRBJ2-1; D is tentatively TRBD1 or TRBD2 (5 bases each). V was trimmed by 5 bases and J by 0 bases, leaving 17 bases between them. The germline V gene encodes CDR1 SGHAT and CDR2 FQNNGV. CDR3 length equals 17 residues.

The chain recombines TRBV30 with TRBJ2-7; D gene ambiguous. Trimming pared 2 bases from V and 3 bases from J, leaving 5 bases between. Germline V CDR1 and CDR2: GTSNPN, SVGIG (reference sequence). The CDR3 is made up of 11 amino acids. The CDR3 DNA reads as TGTGCCTGGAGTCCAGGCTACGAGCAGTACTTC. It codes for CAWSPGYEQYF.

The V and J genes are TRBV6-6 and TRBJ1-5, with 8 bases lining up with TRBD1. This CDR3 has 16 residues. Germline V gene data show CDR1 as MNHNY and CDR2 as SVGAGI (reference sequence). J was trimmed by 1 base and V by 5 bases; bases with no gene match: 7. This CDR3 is CASSHPRGHSNQPQHF. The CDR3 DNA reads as TGTGCCAGCAGTCACCCCAGGGGGCACAGCAATCAGCCCCAGCATTTT.

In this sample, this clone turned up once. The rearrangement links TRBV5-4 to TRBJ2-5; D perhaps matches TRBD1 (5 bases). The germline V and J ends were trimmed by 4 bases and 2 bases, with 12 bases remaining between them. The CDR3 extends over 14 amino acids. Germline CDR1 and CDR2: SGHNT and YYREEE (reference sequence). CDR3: CASSRQTVQETQYF. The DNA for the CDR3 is TGTGCCAGCAGCCGCCAGACAGTACAAGAGACCCAGTACTTC.